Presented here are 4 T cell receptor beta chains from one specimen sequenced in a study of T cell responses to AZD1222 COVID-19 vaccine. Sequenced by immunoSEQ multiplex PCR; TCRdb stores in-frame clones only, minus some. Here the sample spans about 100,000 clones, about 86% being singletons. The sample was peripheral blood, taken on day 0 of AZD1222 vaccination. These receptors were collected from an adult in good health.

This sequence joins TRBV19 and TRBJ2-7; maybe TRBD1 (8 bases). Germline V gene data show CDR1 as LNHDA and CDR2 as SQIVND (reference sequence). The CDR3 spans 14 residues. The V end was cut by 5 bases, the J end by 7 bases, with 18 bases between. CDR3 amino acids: CASSPWGGTGEQYF. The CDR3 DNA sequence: TGTGCCAGTAGTCCTTGGGGGGGGACAGGAGAGCAGTACTTC.

The CDR3: CASTEQGALDGYTF. The CDR3, as DNA: TGTGCCAGTACTGAACAGGGGGCCCTTGATGGCTACACCTTC. The chain is built from TRBV19 and TRBJ1-2; 9 positions agree with TRBD1. Trimming cost V 7 bases and J 6 bases; bases outside gene matches: 9. Germline values: CDR1 LNHDA, CDR2 SQIVND (reference sequence). CDR3 length: 14 residues.

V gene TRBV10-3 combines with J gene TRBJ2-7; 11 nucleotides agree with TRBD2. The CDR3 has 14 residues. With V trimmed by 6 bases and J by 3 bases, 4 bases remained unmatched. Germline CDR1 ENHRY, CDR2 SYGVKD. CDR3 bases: TGTGCCATCAGGGGGACTAGCGGCAGCTACGAGCAGTACTTC. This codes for CAIRGTSGSYEQYF.

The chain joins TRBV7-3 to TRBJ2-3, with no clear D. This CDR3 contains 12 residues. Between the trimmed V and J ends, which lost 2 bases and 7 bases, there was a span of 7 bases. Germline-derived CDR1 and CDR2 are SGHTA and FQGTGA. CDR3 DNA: TGTGCCAGCAGCTTACCCCCGAATACGCAGTATTTT. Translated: CASSLPPNTQYF. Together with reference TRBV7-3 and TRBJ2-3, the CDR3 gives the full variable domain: GAGVSQTPSNKVTEKGKYVELRCDPISGHTALYWYRQSLGQGPEFLIYFQGTGAADDSGLPNDRFFAVRPEGSVSTLKIQRTERGDSAVYLCASSLPPNTQYFGPGTRLTVL.